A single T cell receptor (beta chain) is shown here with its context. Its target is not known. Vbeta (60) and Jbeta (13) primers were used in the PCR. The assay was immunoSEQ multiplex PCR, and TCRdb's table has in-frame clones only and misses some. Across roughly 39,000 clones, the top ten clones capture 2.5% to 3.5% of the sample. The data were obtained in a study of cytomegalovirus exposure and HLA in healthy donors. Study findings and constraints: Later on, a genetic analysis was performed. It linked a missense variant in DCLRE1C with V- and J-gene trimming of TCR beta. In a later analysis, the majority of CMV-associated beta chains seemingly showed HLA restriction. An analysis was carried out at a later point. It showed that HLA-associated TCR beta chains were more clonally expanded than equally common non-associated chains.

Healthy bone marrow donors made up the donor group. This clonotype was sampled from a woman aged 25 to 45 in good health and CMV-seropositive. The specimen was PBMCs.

The DNA of the CDR3 is TGTGCCAGCAGCTTAGAGTCAGGGGGCAATGGAAACACCATATATTTT. This gives the protein CASSLESGGNGNTIYF. This chain links TRBV7-9 with TRBJ1-3, with 8 nucleotides matching TRBD1. Germline V gives CDR1 SEHNR, CDR2 FQNEAQ (reference sequence). V was clipped by 1 base and J by 3 bases; unmatched bases: 5. The CDR3 covers 16 residues. Complete variable domain (other parts from reference TRBV7-9 and TRBJ1-3): DTGVSQNPRHKITKRGQNVTFRCDPISEHNRLYWYRQTLGQGPEFLTYFQNEAQLEKSRLLSDRFSAERPKGSFSTLEIQRTEQGDSAMYLCASSLESGGNGNTIYFGEGSWLTVV.